This record concerns one T cell receptor beta chain sequence. The clone's antigen remains unknown. Base qualities are not at hand, and no much larger clone is one base apart. Each collaborating institution followed its own protocols to collect whole blood in K2EDTA tubes. For TCRbeta analysis, collaborator samples were shipped as frozen whole blood, as isolated PBMCs, or as DNA extracted from either sample type. The CDR3 runs 20 residues from the cysteine to the phenylalanine. Only the CDR3 region is kept as DNA, spanning 60 bases read in frame from base 1. V loses 6 bases at its end and J loses 4 bases; junction bases beyond the gene matches: 21. CDR1 SGHVS and CDR2 FQNEAQ are derived from the germline V gene. The immunoSEQ Assay, a bias-controlled multiplex PCR, was used to amplify TCRbeta CDR3 regions from genomic DNA. On the study's bioinformatics: Within the assay, amplification of reference gene primers was used to estimate how many nucleated cells each sample contained. Sequence reads were collapsed and filtered to measure the absolute abundance of every unique TCRbeta CDR3 rearrangement. For each sample, productive Simpson clonality was calculated by taking the square root of Simpson's diversity index across productive rearrangements. TCRdb limited this immuneACCESS table to in-frame rearrangements with V and J called. A share of clones is missing; checked studies link under half to unresolved V genes, and the rest is unexplained. D and trimming were read from the DNA, whereas the V and J calls and clone size are those reported in that table. The sample table lists about 120,000 clones, approximately 79% of them with a count of one. Jointly, the top ten make up around 2.3% of the sample.

This sample stems from a study of blood T cell repertoires in COVID-19 (dated by TCRdb to 2018 to 2021). The study in broad terms: Collaborator samples came from the United States, Italy and Spain and covered acute and convalescent phases of COVID-19. Subjects who had been exposed to COVID-19, were actively infected with it, or had recovered from it provided the deeply sampled blood TCRbeta repertoires that made up the dataset. The repertoires were made available in a free public database intended to serve as a resource for research on the immune response to SARS-CoV-2. Where HLA class I and class II types were available, the types were taken from metadata supplied by the sample provider, not from assay-based typing. Sample metadata almost always included a de-identified subject ID, COVID-19 status, age in years and sex. The prospective study material was composed of cDNA or gDNA derived from T cells, B-cell-depleted T cells, or PBMCs. Samples came from the ongoing ImmuneRACE study (first 160 participants) plus 1,254 subjects from 6 global collaborators. What the authors observed across the whole study: The quantity of clinical and demographic metadata differed by source and by participant and was supplied without curation.

The chain links TRBV7-8 with TRBJ2-1; 10 of the junction bases match TRBD2. This clonotype was sampled from a man in his fifties or sixties with acute or convalescent COVID-19. Input material: peripheral blood. The CDR3 protein is CASSAFTGSGRLHYYNEQFF. In nucleotides, the sequence is TGTGCCAGCAGTGCCTTCACCGGTAGCGGGAGGCTCCATTATTACAATGAGCAGTTCTTC.